The 32 T cell receptor beta chains listed next were all sequenced from one sample in a study of response to subunit inactivated influenza vaccine. TCRdb analysed the RT-PCR reads with MiXCR anew, one entry per CDR3 protein. The sample includes 490,000 or so distinct CDR3 sequences, around 8% of them seen just once. This sample comprised PBMCs from blood, obtained approximately 25 months after vaccination. The receptors here all came from a man aged 45-69 years who received an inactivated influenza vaccine.

This clonotype came up many times. The chain is built from TRBV28 and TRBJ2-7, with TRBD2 matching 11 bases. V trimming: 1 base; J trimming: 5 bases; junction bases outside the gene matches: 10. The CDR3 loop spans 17 amino acids. CDR1 and CDR2 from the germline V gene are MDHEN and SYDVKM. The CDR3 DNA follows: TGTGCCAGCAGTTTATCGCTAGCGGGAGGCCTAAACCACGAGCAGTACTTC. Its translation is CASSLSLAGGLNHEQYF.

This clonotype has at least ten counts. V usage is TRBV7-2 and J usage is TRBJ2-3; D gene uncertain. Germline CDR1 is SGHTA and CDR2 is FQGNSA. CDR3 length: 12 amino acids. V was trimmed by 3 bases and J by 6 bases, leaving 7 bases between them. CDR3 in amino acids: CASSFWTDTQYF. CDR3 bases: TGTGCCAGCAGCTTTTGGACGGATACGCAGTATTTT.

The table lists this clonotype with many counts. The rearrangement links TRBV7-9 to TRBJ1-1; no definite D call. This CDR3 contains 14 residues. V gave up 0 bases and J gave up 7 bases, with 12 bases separating them. CDR1 and CDR2 (germline): SEHNR, FQNEAQ (reference sequence). CDR3 sequence reads: CASSLALTKGEAFF. CDR3 coding DNA: TGTGCCAGCAGCTTAGCGCTTACGAAGGGTGAAGCTTTCTTT.

This clonotype has a count of ten or more. V gene TRBV4-3 combines with J gene TRBJ1-2; TRBD1 might be the D (5 bases). This CDR3 is built from 15 residues. V lost 1 base and J 5 bases, leaving 14 bases between the germline ends. From germline, CDR1 is LGHNA and CDR2 YSLEER. CDR3 loop: CASSQVKGPNYGYTF. DNA of the CDR3: TGCGCCAGCAGCCAAGTCAAGGGACCCAATTATGGCTACACCTTC.

The chain has TRBV5-1 and TRBJ1-2, with a possible D match to TRBD1 (5 bases). Germline V gene lookup returns CDR1 SGHRS and CDR2 YFSETQ. The CDR3 consists of 15 residues. V gave up 2 bases and J gave up 3 bases, with 14 bases separating them. The CDR3 nucleotides are TGCGCCAGCAGCTTTGGGGGGAAGCCCCACTATGGCTACACCTTC. Its translation: CASSFGGKPHYGYTF.

This clonotype was observed a few times. The J gene is TRBJ1-5, the V gene TRBV23-1; 8 bases match TRBD1. TRBV23-1 is given ORF status, its function remaining uncertain. The CDR3 is 16 residues long. With 0 bases clipped from V and 5 bases from J, the junction kept 6 bases outside the gene matches. The CDR3 protein is CASSQSRQGADQPQHF. In DNA form, the CDR3 reads TGCGCCAGCAGTCAATCTCGTCAGGGGGCCGATCAGCCCCAGCATTTT.

The sample holds a few counts of this clonotype. V and J are TRBV5-1 and TRBJ2-1; TRBD2 matches 12 bases. The CDR3 totals 15 residues. J gave up 6 bases and V 4 bases, and 5 bases lay outside the gene matches. The germline V gene has CDR1 SGHRS and CDR2 YFSETQ. The DNA for the CDR3 is TGCGCCAGCAGCAGACTAGCGGGAGTTGTCAATGAGCAGTTCTTC. Translation gives CASSRLAGVVNEQFF.

This clonotype was seen many times. The chain uses TRBV11-2 and TRBJ1-1; D call uncertain. This CDR3 has 14 residues. V was clipped by 6 bases and J by 1 base, with 12 bases between them. Germline V gene lookup returns CDR1 SGHAT and CDR2 FQNNGV. Written as DNA, the CDR3 is TGTGCCAGCAGTCAAAAGGGCGGGAACACTGAAGCTTTCTTT. Translating gives CASSQKGGNTEAFF.

V and J are TRBV25-1 and TRBJ1-4, with no clear D. Trimming removed 3 bases at V and 0 bases at J, with 5 bases between. Germline-derived CDR1 and CDR2 are MGHDK and SYGVNS. There are 14 residues in the CDR3. As DNA, the CDR3 is TGTGCCAGCAGTGATCTGTCAACTAATGAAAAACTGTTTTTT. Protein product: CASSDLSTNEKLFF.

The sample holds a few counts of this clonotype. V and J are TRBV6-2 or TRBV6-3 and TRBJ1-1; 10 bases agree with TRBD1. Germline V CDR1 and CDR2: MNHEY, SVGEGT. V dropped 6 bases and J dropped 10; count of bases not matched to a gene: 14. CDR3 length: 15 amino acids. The CDR3, as DNA: TGTGCCAGCAGAAGCCGGGACAGGGGCGGCCTTGCAGCTTTCTTT. Protein product: CASRSRDRGGLAAFF.

This clonotype showed up many times. This chain connects TRBV28 to TRBJ1-2; TRBD1 aligns across 8 bases. This CDR3 has 13 amino acids. Germline V gene data show CDR1 as MDHEN and CDR2 as SYDVKM. The junction had 5 bases not matched to a gene; V was cut back by 6 bases and J by 5 bases. CDR3 DNA sequence: TGTGCCAGCAGGCTGACAGGGGAGTATGGCTACACCTTC. This codes for CASRLTGEYGYTF.

This clonotype was picked up many times. The rearrangement joins TRBV5-1 to TRBJ1-6, with unresolved D. The V gene's germline CDR1 is SGHRS and CDR2 YFSETQ. With 0 bases removed from V and 7 bases from J, the gap between germline ends came to 14 bases. The CDR3 has 16 amino acids. In DNA, the CDR3 is TGCGCCAGCAGCTTGGTACTTGGGAGCGACAATTCACCCCTCCACTTT. Amino acids: CASSLVLGSDNSPLHF. Using reference TRBV5-1 and TRBJ1-6 for the parts outside the CDR3, the full variable domain is KAGVTQTPRYLIKTRGQQVTLSCSPISGHRSVSWYQQTPGQGLQFLFEYFSETQRNKGNFPGRFSGRQFSNSRSEMNVSTLELGDSALYLCASSLVLGSDNSPLHFGNGTRLTVT.

This CDR3 reads CSVRLAGDNEQFF. The DNA of the CDR3 is TGCAGCGTGCGACTAGCGGGAGACAATGAGCAGTTCTTC. V gene TRBV29-1 combines with J gene TRBJ2-1; 12 bases match TRBD2. The CDR3 consists of 13 residues. The ends lost 6 bases at V and 5 bases at J; junction bases unmatched: 2. Per germline, CDR1 SQVTM and CDR2 ANQGSEA.

The gene calls are TRBV6-2 or TRBV6-3 and TRBJ2-5; 7 bases match TRBD1. V lost 6 bases and J lost 2; bases outside the gene matches: 9. This CDR3 region has 15 residues. Germline CDR1 and CDR2: MNHEY and SVGEGT. CDR3 bases: TGTGCCAGCAGCCTGGACAGGATGCTACAAGAGACCCAGTACTTC. Translated, it gives CASSLDRMLQETQYF.

This chain joins TRBV11-2 and TRBJ1-2, with D possibly TRBD1 on 6 matching bases. V was cut by 4 bases and J by 0 bases, with 15 bases left in between. The CDR3 is 16 amino acids. Germline V gene sequence: CDR1 SGHAT, CDR2 FQNNGV. The CDR3 region has the DNA TGTGCCAGCAGCTCCATCAGGGGAGACGCTAACTATGGCTACACCTTC. Translation gives CASSSIRGDANYGYTF.

This clonotype was counted at least ten times. The V gene is TRBV2, the J gene TRBJ2-1; 10 nucleotides line up with TRBD2. The V gene end was trimmed by 6 bases and the J gene end by 5 bases; junction bases not matched to a gene: 4. CDR1 and CDR2 (germline): SNHLY, FYNNEI. This CDR3 has 14 amino acids. This CDR3 is CASRRTSGDNEQFF. The CDR3 DNA sequence: TGTGCCAGCAGGCGGACTAGCGGCGACAATGAGCAGTTCTTC.

The table lists this clonotype with many counts. This chain joins TRBV7-2 and TRBJ2-7; maybe TRBD2 (7 bases). Trimming cost V 1 base and J 6 bases, with 16 bases left between them. CDR3 length: 15 residues. Germline CDR1 reads SGHTA; CDR2 reads FQGNSA. The CDR3: CASSLVSGGPVEQYF. In nucleotides, the CDR3 is TGTGCCAGCAGCTTAGTTTCCGGGGGGCCTGTCGAGCAGTACTTC. The full variable domain, with the rest looked up from reference TRBV7-2 and TRBJ2-7, is GAGVSQSPSNKVTEKGKDVELRCDPISGHTALYWYRQSLGQGLEFLIYFQGNSAPDKSGLPSDRFSAERTGGSVSTLTIQRTQQEDSAVYLCASSLVSGGPVEQYFGPGTRLTVT.

The chain combines TRBV4-1 with TRBJ2-7, with a weak D call TRBD1 (5 bases). This CDR3 spans 14 amino acids. The V gene's germline CDR1 is MGHRA and CDR2 YSYEKL. V was pared by 4 bases and J by 5 bases, with 15 bases between. Here the CDR3 DNA reads TGCGCCAGCAGCCTGTACAGGAGTCTCGACGAGCAGTACTTC. Translation: CASSLYRSLDEQYF.

At least ten counts were recorded for this clonotype. The rearrangement links TRBV5-1 to TRBJ1-5; 8 bases are shared with TRBD1. Germline CDR1 SGHRS, CDR2 YFSETQ. Germline trimming cut 4 bases from V and 4 bases from J; bases unmatched to any gene: 10. The CDR3 has 16 amino acids. CDR3 amino acids: CASSPYGQGLNQPQHF. The CDR3 DNA is TGCGCCAGCAGCCCCTATGGACAGGGTTTGAATCAGCCCCAGCATTTT. The variable domain in full, completed from reference TRBV5-1 and TRBJ1-5, reads KAGVTQTPRYLIKTRGQQVTLSCSPISGHRSVSWYQQTPGQGLQFLFEYFSETQRNKGNFPGRFSGRQFSNSRSEMNVSTLELGDSALYLCASSPYGQGLNQPQHFGDGTRLSIL.

This clonotype was observed a few times. The J gene is TRBJ1-6, the V gene TRBV27, with D uncertain. The V end was cut by 6 bases, the J end by 0 bases, with 6 bases between. Germline assignment: CDR1 MNHEY and CDR2 SMNVEV (reference sequence). This CDR3 is built from 14 residues. CDR3 residues: CASRVDSYNSPLHF. CDR3 bases: TGTGCCAGCAGAGTGGACTCCTATAATTCACCCCTCCACTTT.

This clonotype was recorded a few times. The chain carries TRBV2 and TRBJ2-7, with 12 nucleotides matching TRBD1. J gave up 8 bases and V 8 bases, and 7 bases lay outside the gene matches. Per germline, CDR1 SNHLY and CDR2 FYNNEI. The CDR3 runs 13 residues. Here the CDR3 DNA reads TGTGCCAGCCAGGGACAGGGGGCTGGCAAGCAGTACTTC. It encodes CASQGQGAGKQYF.

This clonotype was seen more than once but under ten times. The chain employs TRBV4-1 and TRBJ1-5; no firm D call. V was shortened by 4 bases and J by 2 bases, with 24 bases between the two germline ends. The CDR3 length is 19 residues. Germline V gene sequence: CDR1 MGHRA, CDR2 YSYEKL. The CDR3: CASSLEKTQSGSGNQPQHF. CDR3 nucleotides: TGCGCCAGCAGCCTGGAAAAGACCCAGTCCGGGTCAGGCAATCAGCCCCAGCATTTT.

V and J are TRBV15 and TRBJ2-5; D is possibly TRBD2 (7 bases). V was clipped by 3 bases and J by 5 bases, with 16 bases between them. This CDR3 region has 15 residues. From germline, CDR1 is LNHNV and CDR2 YYDKDF (reference sequence). The CDR3 sequence: CATSSGGLNSETQYF. The CDR3 nucleotides read TGTGCCACCAGCAGCGGGGGGCTAAATTCGGAGACCCAGTACTTC.

This clonotype was recorded at least ten times. This chain connects TRBV20-1 to TRBJ1-1, with D unclear. The V end lost 2 bases, the J end lost 0 bases, and 25 bases lay between the germline ends. The CDR3 has 19 residues. Germline CDR1 reads DFQATT; CDR2 reads SNEGSKA (reference sequence). As DNA, the CDR3 is TGCAGTGCTAGAAGCCCTTCGACGACTCTGTCTGTAATGAACACTGAAGCTTTCTTT. Protein product: CSARSPSTTLSVMNTEAFF.

This clonotype has a count of ten or more. V is TRBV5-1 and J is TRBJ2-3; D may match TRBD1 or TRBD2 (5 bases each). Germline-derived CDR1 and CDR2 are SGHRS and YFSETQ. V was pared by 0 bases and J by 8 bases, with 19 bases between. This CDR3 has 16 residues. CDR3 residues: CASSLEPGRMLSTQYF. DNA for the CDR3: TGCGCCAGCAGCTTGGAGCCGGGACGCATGTTAAGTACGCAGTATTTT.

This clonotype came up a few times. The chain is built from TRBV29-1 and TRBJ2-5, with 15 bases identical to TRBD2. Germline V gene sequence: CDR1 SQVTM, CDR2 ANQGSEA. This CDR3 region has 15 residues. The ends lost 7 bases at V and 2 bases at J; junction bases unmatched: 5. CDR3 residues: CSARTSGGEQETQYF. DNA of the CDR3: TGCAGCGCCCGGACTAGCGGGGGGGAGCAAGAGACCCAGTACTTC.

The genes are TRBV7-8 and TRBJ1-6; 7 nucleotides agree with TRBD1. This CDR3 has 15 amino acids. CDR1 is SGHVS and CDR2 is FQNEAQ in the germline V gene. With V trimmed by 4 bases and J by 1 base, 1 base remained unmatched. The CDR3 DNA sequence: TGTGCCAGCAGCTACAGGGGATCCTATAATTCACCCCTCCACTTT. Protein: CASSYRGSYNSPLHF.

Judged by abundance, this clonotype is medium-sized. The CDR3 region is CASSQDGYETQYF. As DNA, the CDR3 is TGTGCCAGCAGCCAAGATGGGTACGAGACCCAGTACTTC. The chain is built from TRBV14 and TRBJ2-5; D remains ambiguous. The CDR3 covers 13 residues. CDR1 is SGHDN, CDR2 FVKESK, per germline. Trimming pared 0 bases from V and 5 bases from J, leaving 7 bases between.

The V and J genes are TRBV7-2 and TRBJ2-7; 8 nucleotides line up with TRBD1. Germline CDR1 and CDR2: SGHTA and FQGNSA. Losses at the gene ends were 0 bases for V and 7 bases for J; bases not matched to a gene: 11. CDR3 size: 16 residues. CDR3 residues: CASSLALIRGRGEQYF. In nucleotides, the CDR3 is TGTGCCAGCAGCTTAGCGCTGATCAGGGGGCGCGGAGAGCAGTACTTC.

The chain has TRBV12-3 or TRBV12-4 and TRBJ1-2; 8 positions agree with TRBD1. The CDR3 is made up of 15 amino acids. With V trimmed by 1 base and J by 3 bases, 4 bases remained unmatched. CDR3 protein: CASSLVAGGDYGYTF. The CDR3 bases are TGTGCCAGCAGTTTAGTGGCAGGGGGCGACTATGGCTACACCTTC.

The chain employs TRBV5-1 and TRBJ2-7, with D perhaps TRBD1 (6 bases). The germline V and J ends were trimmed by 4 bases and 5 bases, with 22 bases remaining between them. The CDR3 covers 16 residues. Germline loops: CDR1 SGHRS, CDR2 YFSETQ. The CDR3 DNA reads TGCGCCAGCAGCACGGGCACCGTGGGGGCGTTCCACGAGCAGTACTTC. Its translation is CASSTGTVGAFHEQYF.

The CDR3 coding sequence is TGTGCCAGCAGCCCTCCCTCCGGGACAGGGTTTTCATACGAGCAGTACTTC. Protein sequence: CASSPPSGTGFSYEQYF. The V and J genes are TRBV7-9 and TRBJ2-7; TRBD1 agrees at 9 bases. The CDR3 is made up of 17 amino acids. V lost 5 bases to trimming and J lost 4 bases; unmatched junction nucleotides: 15. Germline-derived CDR1 and CDR2 are SEHNR and FQNEAQ (reference sequence).